A selection of T cell receptor beta chains follows, all from one sample in a study of radiotherapy plus CTLA-4 blockade in lung cancer. The repertoire was sequenced with immunoSEQ multiplex PCR; TCRdb's copy has only in-frame clones and lacks some. This table has approximately 95,000 clones, more than 75% appearing once. The input for sequencing was peripheral blood, taken from a patient treated with radiotherapy plus ipilimumab. These receptor sequences come from a human donor with non-small cell lung cancer who had a partial response to radiotherapy plus ipilimumab. The CDR3 runs from the conserved cysteine through the conserved F or W. Each record gives: V gene, D gene, clone size, CDR3 length, J gene, CDR3 DNA, CDR3 protein. A D gene is named only where the DNA matches it firmly. Some rows mark clone size as missing; the rest say once, few, many or name a class of expanded clone.

v_gene: TRBV4-1
d_gene: -
abundance: -
len: 14
j_gene: TRBJ1-2
CDR3nt: TGCGCCAGCAGCCAAGTGGGCCCGCTGGGTGGCTACACCTTC
CDR3aa: CASSQVGPLGGYTF

v_gene: TRBV19
d_gene: TRBD1
abundance: -
len: 15
j_gene: TRBJ1-3
CDR3nt: TGTGCCAGTAGAGCCGACAGGGAACCTGGAAACACCGTATATTTT
CDR3aa: CASRADREPGNTVYF

v_gene: TRBV9
d_gene: TRBD2
abundance: medium-sized
len: 17
j_gene: TRBJ2-2
CDR3nt: TGTGCCAGCAGCGTAGTGGCCGGGACTAGCGGCACCGGGGAGCTGTTTTTT
CDR3aa: CASSVVAGTSGTGELFF

v_gene: TRBV27
d_gene: TRBD2
abundance: -
len: 15
j_gene: TRBJ2-7
CDR3nt: TGTGCCAGCAGATTAATAGCGGGAGGTAGCTACGAGCAGTACTTC
CDR3aa: CASRLIAGGSYEQYF

v_gene: TRBV29-1
d_gene: TRBD1
abundance: -
len: 13
j_gene: TRBJ2-7
CDR3nt: TGCAGCGCCAGACAGGGCGCATCCTACGAGCAGTACTTC
CDR3aa: CSARQGASYEQYF

v_gene: TRBV6-5
d_gene: TRBD2
abundance: -
len: 14
j_gene: TRBJ2-7
CDR3nt: TGTGCCAGCAGTGAAACTAGCGGGAGTGACGAGCAGTACTTC
CDR3aa: CASSETSGSDEQYF

v_gene: TRBV7-2
d_gene: -
abundance: -
len: 14
j_gene: TRBJ2-1
CDR3nt: TGTGCCAGCAGCTTAGGGTGGGAGCTTAATGAGCAGTTCTTC
CDR3aa: CASSLGWELNEQFF

v_gene: TRBV7-3
d_gene: TRBD2
abundance: -
len: 15
j_gene: TRBJ2-1
CDR3nt: TGTGCCAGCAGCTCGACTAGCCTTGGGGACAATGAGCAGTTCTTC
CDR3aa: CASSSTSLGDNEQFF

v_gene: TRBV5-1
d_gene: -
abundance: -
len: 15
j_gene: TRBJ1-2
CDR3nt: TGCGCCAGCAGCTTGAAGGGCGGGAAGGACTATGGCTACACCTTC
CDR3aa: CASSLKGGKDYGYTF

v_gene: TRBV18
d_gene: -
abundance: -
len: 12
j_gene: TRBJ2-5
CDR3nt: TGTGCCAGCTCACCACCGGGGGGAACCCAGTACTTC
CDR3aa: CASSPPGGTQYF

v_gene: TRBV9
d_gene: -
abundance: -
len: 16
j_gene: TRBJ2-7
CDR3nt: TGTGCCAGCAGCCCTCGTAGTGGGAGACTCGCCTACGAGCAGTACTTC
CDR3aa: CASSPRSGRLAYEQYF

v_gene: TRBV30
d_gene: -
abundance: -
len: 15
j_gene: TRBJ2-7
CDR3nt: TGTGCCTGGAGTGTACACAGGGTTGGACACTACGAGCAGTACTTC
CDR3aa: CAWSVHRVGHYEQYF

v_gene: TRBV30
d_gene: -
abundance: -
len: 15
j_gene: TRBJ1-5
CDR3nt: TGTGCCTGGAGTCCAGACGGGTATAGCAATCAGCCCCAGCATTTT
CDR3aa: CAWSPDGYSNQPQHF

v_gene: TRBV7-3
d_gene: TRBD2
abundance: -
len: 15
j_gene: TRBJ2-1
CDR3nt: TGTGCCAGCAGCTTAGGCACTAGCGGCCACAATGAGCAGTTCTTC
CDR3aa: CASSLGTSGHNEQFF

v_gene: TRBV6-1
d_gene: -
abundance: -
len: 16
j_gene: TRBJ1-5
CDR3nt: TGTGCCAGCAGTGGGAATGTCGGGGTTGGCAATCAGCCCCAGCATTTT
CDR3aa: CASSGNVGVGNQPQHF

v_gene: TRBV19
d_gene: -
abundance: -
len: 15
j_gene: TRBJ1-5
CDR3nt: TGTGCCAGTAGTATAACCCCAGGCCCTGGTCAGCCCCAGCATTTT
CDR3aa: CASSITPGPGQPQHF

v_gene: TRBV7-9
d_gene: -
abundance: -
len: 16
j_gene: TRBJ1-2
CDR3nt: TGTGCCAGCAGCGCGGACACAGCCTCTATCTTCAATGGCTACACCTTC
CDR3aa: CASSADTASIFNGYTF

v_gene: TRBV10-3
d_gene: TRBD1
abundance: -
len: 16
j_gene: TRBJ2-1
CDR3nt: TGTGCCATCAGAACTTTCGACAGGGGACTCAACAATGAGCAGTTCTTC
CDR3aa: CAIRTFDRGLNNEQFF

v_gene: TRBV5-6
d_gene: -
abundance: few
len: 14
j_gene: TRBJ1-1
CDR3nt: TGTGCCAGCAGCTTGGATGGGGGCTCCACTGAAGCTTTCTTT
CDR3aa: CASSLDGGSTEAFF

v_gene: TRBV9
d_gene: TRBD1
abundance: few
len: 16
j_gene: TRBJ2-1
CDR3nt: TGTGCCAGCAGCGTTACAGGGGGGACCTCCTACAATGAGCAGTTCTTC
CDR3aa: CASSVTGGTSYNEQFF

v_gene: TRBV28
d_gene: TRBD2
abundance: -
len: 15
j_gene: TRBJ2-5
CDR3nt: TGTGCCAGCAGTTCGGACGGCGCGGGGGAAGAGACCCAGTACTTC
CDR3aa: CASSSDGAGEETQYF

v_gene: TRBV7-8
d_gene: -
abundance: -
len: 15
j_gene: TRBJ1-2
CDR3nt: TGTGCCAGCAGCTTTCAAGGGGGGGGAATATATGGCTACACCTTC
CDR3aa: CASSFQGGGIYGYTF

v_gene: TRBV5-1
d_gene: -
abundance: -
len: 14
j_gene: TRBJ2-7
CDR3nt: TGCGCCAGCAGCAGAGAGGGGGACTCCTACGAGCAGTACTTC
CDR3aa: CASSREGDSYEQYF

v_gene: TRBV7-3
d_gene: -
abundance: -
len: 15
j_gene: TRBJ1-1
CDR3nt: TGTGCCAGCAGCTTAATTCCCGGGAGGACCACTGAAGCTTTCTTT
CDR3aa: CASSLIPGRTTEAFF

v_gene: TRBV29-1
d_gene: TRBD2
abundance: -
len: 15
j_gene: TRBJ2-1
CDR3nt: TGCAGCTCCGGACTAGCGGGAGATAGCTACAATGAGCAGTTCTTC
CDR3aa: CSSGLAGDSYNEQFF

v_gene: TRBV19
d_gene: TRBD2
abundance: -
len: 14
j_gene: TRBJ2-3
CDR3nt: TGTGCCAGTACCCTAGCGGGAGGGGCAGATACGCAGTATTTT
CDR3aa: CASTLAGGADTQYF

v_gene: TRBV10-3
d_gene: -
abundance: -
len: 16
j_gene: TRBJ2-1
CDR3nt: TGTGCCATCAGTGGGCTGCAGGGAGGGGGGTCAGCTGAGCAGTTCTTC
CDR3aa: CAISGLQGGGSAEQFF

v_gene: TRBV6-1
d_gene: TRBD2
abundance: -
len: 17
j_gene: TRBJ2-1
CDR3nt: TGTGCCAGCAGTGAAGAAGACGTGGGGAGGGTGTACAATGAGCAGTTCTTC
CDR3aa: CASSEEDVGRVYNEQFF

v_gene: TRBV30
d_gene: -
abundance: -
len: 13
j_gene: TRBJ2-1
CDR3nt: TGTGCCTGGAAGAGGCGGGGAGACAATGAGCAGTTCTTC
CDR3aa: CAWKRRGDNEQFF

v_gene: TRBV11-2
d_gene: -
abundance: -
len: 11
j_gene: TRBJ2-1
CDR3nt: TGTGCCAGCAGCTATAGCAATGAGCAGTTCTTC
CDR3aa: CASSYSNEQFF

v_gene: TRBV6-6
d_gene: TRBD1
abundance: -
len: 15
j_gene: TRBJ1-5
CDR3nt: TGTGCCAGCAACCGACACAGGGGGCAAGGCCAGCCCCAGCATTTT
CDR3aa: CASNRHRGQGQPQHF

v_gene: TRBV5-1
d_gene: -
abundance: -
len: 17
j_gene: TRBJ1-1
CDR3nt: TGCGCCAGCAGCTTGAGGGTACAGGGCCATGGGAACACTGAAGCTTTCTTT
CDR3aa: CASSLRVQGHGNTEAFF

v_gene: TRBV27
d_gene: TRBD1
abundance: once
len: 17
j_gene: TRBJ2-7
CDR3nt: TGTGCCAGCAGTTCCAAACGGCCGGGGACAGGGGCCTACGAGCAGTACTTC
CDR3aa: CASSSKRPGTGAYEQYF

v_gene: TRBV4-1
d_gene: -
abundance: -
len: 16
j_gene: TRBJ2-5
CDR3nt: TGCGCCAGCAGCCAAAGATCTGGGGGCGCCCCAGAGACCCAGTACTTC
CDR3aa: CASSQRSGGAPETQYF

v_gene: TRBV28
d_gene: TRBD2
abundance: -
len: 16
j_gene: TRBJ2-5
CDR3nt: TGCGCCAGCAGTTTCCCTCAAGCTAGCGGTCCAGAGACCCAGTACTTC
CDR3aa: CASSFPQASGPETQYF

v_gene: TRBV2
d_gene: TRBD2
abundance: -
len: 14
j_gene: TRBJ2-5
CDR3nt: TGTGCCAGCAGTGAAAGGACTAGGGGCGAGACCCAGTACTTC
CDR3aa: CASSERTRGETQYF

v_gene: TRBV4-2
d_gene: TRBD1
abundance: -
len: 15
j_gene: TRBJ2-7
CDR3nt: TGTGCCAGCAGCCAAGTTGACAGGGGGCAAGGCGAGCAGTACTTC
CDR3aa: CASSQVDRGQGEQYF

v_gene: TRBV18
d_gene: -
abundance: -
len: 14
j_gene: TRBJ2-5
CDR3nt: TGTGCCAGCTCACCATCGGACTATCAAGAGACCCAGTACTTC
CDR3aa: CASSPSDYQETQYF

v_gene: TRBV2
d_gene: TRBD2
abundance: -
len: 16
j_gene: TRBJ2-5
CDR3nt: TGTGCCAGCAAAAAGCGTGGGCGGGAGAGGGCAGAGACCCAGTACTTC
CDR3aa: CASKKRGRERAETQYF

v_gene: TRBV7-9
d_gene: -
abundance: -
len: 15
j_gene: TRBJ2-5
CDR3nt: TGTGCCAGCAGCTTAGGGTACTTGAACCAAGAGACCCAGTACTTC
CDR3aa: CASSLGYLNQETQYF

v_gene: TRBV5-6
d_gene: -
abundance: -
len: 17
j_gene: TRBJ1-2
CDR3nt: TGTGCCAGCAGCGGGGGGGCAGGGGTGACCTCTAACTATGGCTACACCTTC
CDR3aa: CASSGGAGVTSNYGYTF

v_gene: TRBV7-8
d_gene: -
abundance: -
len: 15
j_gene: TRBJ1-2
CDR3nt: TGTGCCAGCAGCTTAGCGGTTTCGGGGGGCTATGGCTACACCTTC
CDR3aa: CASSLAVSGGYGYTF

v_gene: TRBV28
d_gene: -
abundance: -
len: 12
j_gene: TRBJ1-1
CDR3nt: TGTGCCCAATCAGGTCGGGGCACTGAAGCTTTCTTT
CDR3aa: CAQSGRGTEAFF

v_gene: TRBV6-5
d_gene: TRBD2
abundance: -
len: 15
j_gene: TRBJ2-1
CDR3nt: TGTGCCAGCAGTCTACTAGCGGGAGTGGAGAATGAGCAGTTCTTC
CDR3aa: CASSLLAGVENEQFF

v_gene: TRBV6-6
d_gene: -
abundance: -
len: 15
j_gene: TRBJ1-4
CDR3nt: TGTGCCAGCAGTTACTCGGGGGGGCTCCGGGGAAAACTGTTTTTT
CDR3aa: CASSYSGGLRGKLFF

v_gene: TRBV7-9
d_gene: TRBD2
abundance: -
len: 15
j_gene: TRBJ2-1
CDR3nt: TGTGCCAGCAGCTCCTGGACTAGCGGGAAGGGTGAGCAGTTCTTC
CDR3aa: CASSSWTSGKGEQFF

v_gene: TRBV29-1
d_gene: TRBD2
abundance: -
len: 13
j_gene: TRBJ2-7
CDR3nt: TGCAGCACCAGACTAGCGGGAGACGGCGAGCAGTACTTC
CDR3aa: CSTRLAGDGEQYF

v_gene: TRBV15
d_gene: TRBD2
abundance: -
len: 21
j_gene: TRBJ2-2
CDR3nt: TGTGCCACCAGCAGAGATGCCGGGCCCGGCGGGGCGGGAGTATACACCGGGGAGCTGTTTTTT
CDR3aa: CATSRDAGPGGAGVYTGELFF

v_gene: TRBV9
d_gene: -
abundance: once
len: 14
j_gene: TRBJ1-4
CDR3nt: TGTGCCAGCAGCGTAGATGGGGCAGGTGAAAAACTGTTTTTT
CDR3aa: CASSVDGAGEKLFF

v_gene: TRBV6-1
d_gene: TRBD2
abundance: -
len: 15
j_gene: TRBJ2-1
CDR3nt: TGTGCCAGCAGTGAATCTAGCGGTACTTACAATGAGCAGTTCTTC
CDR3aa: CASSESSGTYNEQFF

v_gene: TRBV18
d_gene: -
abundance: -
len: 16
j_gene: TRBJ2-3
CDR3nt: TGTGCCAGCTCACCCGGAACAGGTGAAAGCACAGATACGCAGTATTTT
CDR3aa: CASSPGTGESTDTQYF

v_gene: TRBV5-6
d_gene: -
abundance: -
len: 16
j_gene: TRBJ2-5
CDR3nt: TGTGCCAGCGGAGCGAGACGCGACTTGGTCGGGGAGACCCAGTACTTC
CDR3aa: CASGARRDLVGETQYF

v_gene: TRBV18
d_gene: -
abundance: -
len: 13
j_gene: TRBJ2-2
CDR3nt: TGTGCCAGCTCACCAGAGGTAGACGGGGAGCTGTTTTTT
CDR3aa: CASSPEVDGELFF

v_gene: TRBV7-2
d_gene: TRBD2
abundance: few
len: 15
j_gene: TRBJ2-7
CDR3nt: TGTGCCAGCAGCCCACAAGGGACTAGCGTTTACGAGCAGTACTTC
CDR3aa: CASSPQGTSVYEQYF

v_gene: TRBV25-1
d_gene: TRBD1
abundance: -
len: 13
j_gene: TRBJ1-1
CDR3nt: TGTGCCAGCACTGGACAGGGAATACTCGGAGCTTTCTTT
CDR3aa: CASTGQGILGAFF

v_gene: TRBV5-1
d_gene: -
abundance: -
len: 15
j_gene: TRBJ1-5
CDR3nt: TGCGCCAGCAGCCTGGGACCGACTAACAATCAGCCCCAGCATTTT
CDR3aa: CASSLGPTNNQPQHF

v_gene: TRBV11-2
d_gene: TRBD1
abundance: -
len: 16
j_gene: TRBJ2-7
CDR3nt: TGTGCCAGCAGCTCCCGGACAGGGCCTCTCTCCTACGAGCAGTACTTC
CDR3aa: CASSSRTGPLSYEQYF

v_gene: TRBV28
d_gene: TRBD1
abundance: once
len: 13
j_gene: TRBJ1-2
CDR3nt: TGTGCCAGCATTCCGGACAGGGGCGGGGGCTACACCTTC
CDR3aa: CASIPDRGGGYTF

v_gene: TRBV28
d_gene: -
abundance: -
len: 15
j_gene: TRBJ1-1
CDR3nt: TGTGCCAGCAGTCCCCCCTTGGATAGCCGGACTGAAGCTTTCTTT
CDR3aa: CASSPPLDSRTEAFF

v_gene: TRBV28
d_gene: TRBD1
abundance: -
len: 15
j_gene: TRBJ1-5
CDR3nt: TGTGCCAGCAGCACCCGACAGGGTGGTAGTTGGGCCCAGCATTTT
CDR3aa: CASSTRQGGSWAQHF